The 18 T cell receptor beta chains given below trace back to one sample, sequenced in a study of PD-L1 blockade in urothelial cancer. Specified time point: peripheral blood 6 weeks after treatment start. The method was immunoSEQ multiplex PCR; TCRdb's version includes in-frame clones alone and lacks a portion of them. In the table there are about 36,000 clones, 75% to 90% of which are singletons. This material consisted of PBMCs, taken around atezolizumab (anti-PD-L1) treatment. These receptors were obtained from a man between 35 and 55 years old with urothelial cancer.

The V call is TRBV9, the J call TRBJ1-2, with TRBD1 identical over 8 bases. CDR1 SGDLS and CDR2 YYNGEE come from the germline V gene. J was trimmed by 8 bases and V by 4 bases; bases with no gene match: 10. The CDR3 loop spans 14 amino acids. CDR3 nucleotides: TGTGCCAGCAGCCCTGGGGACGACAGGGGAGGCTACACCTTC. Residues: CASSPGDDRGGYTF.

The CDR3 is CASSFRGITDTQYF. CDR3 DNA sequence: TGTGCCAGCAGCTTTAGGGGGATAACAGATACGCAGTATTTT. The chain has TRBV7-2 and TRBJ2-3, with a possible D match to TRBD1 (6 bases). The CDR3 totals 14 residues. The ends were cut back, 3 bases at V and 3 bases at J, with 10 bases in the middle. Germline lookup yields CDR1 SGHTA and CDR2 FQGNSA.

The chain has TRBV30 and TRBJ2-5; 10 bases fit TRBD2. The germline CDR1 and CDR2 sequences are GTSNPN and SVGIG (reference sequence). The V gene end was trimmed by 5 bases and the J gene end by 4 bases; junction bases not matched to a gene: 7. This CDR3 is built from 14 residues. Written as DNA, the CDR3 is TGTGCCTGGGCGGGGACTAGCGATGGAGAGACCCAGTACTTC. This translates into CAWAGTSDGETQYF.

The J gene is TRBJ2-6, the V gene TRBV18, with TRBD2 as a possible D gene (5 bases). With 6 bases removed from V and 4 bases from J, the gap between germline ends came to 7 bases. The CDR3 runs 13 residues. Germline assignment: CDR1 KGHSH and CDR2 LQKENI. CDR3 sequence (DNA): TGTGCCAGCTCCGCTAGCGGGGCCAACGTCCTGACTTTC. Its protein product is CASSASGANVLTF.

This chain connects TRBV13 to TRBJ2-1; D unclear. The germline V gene has CDR1 PRHDT and CDR2 FYEKMQ (reference sequence). The V end was cut by 3 bases, the J end by 0 bases, with 9 bases between. There are 15 residues in the CDR3. The chain's CDR3 is CASSFAMRSYNEQFF. The CDR3 bases are TGTGCCAGCAGCTTTGCAATGCGCTCCTACAATGAGCAGTTCTTC.

Only one count was recorded for this clone. The chain uses TRBV2 and TRBJ2-3; the match to TRBD2 covers 8 bases. With V trimmed by 7 bases and J by 0 bases, 9 bases remained unmatched. CDR3 length: 16 amino acids. Germline V gives CDR1 SNHLY, CDR2 FYNNEI. Written as DNA, the CDR3 is TGTGCCAGCAACGACCCGACTAGCGATAGCACAGATACGCAGTATTTT. As protein: CASNDPTSDSTDTQYF.

This chain links TRBV23-1 with TRBJ2-4, with D possibly TRBD2 on 5 matching bases. TRBV23-1 is filed as an ORF, its function uncertain. The CDR3 runs to 16 residues. V was shortened by 0 bases and J by 0 bases, with 9 bases between the two germline ends. CDR3 sequence: CASSQSTAGAKNIQYF. DNA for the CDR3: TGCGCCAGCAGTCAATCGACGGCGGGAGCCAAAAACATTCAGTACTTC.

V gene TRBV7-2 combines with J gene TRBJ2-2; tentatively, D is TRBD2 (6 bases). The CDR3 is 15 amino acids. The ends were cut back, 6 bases at V and 1 base at J, with 12 bases in the middle. CDR1 and CDR2 from the germline V gene are SGHTA and FQGNSA. DNA for the CDR3: TGTGCCAGCAGGACCGGGACTGAGAACACCGGGGAGCTGTTTTTT. This encodes CASRTGTENTGELFF.

The rearrangement uses TRBV5-1 and TRBJ2-1; D not resolved. V gave up 0 bases and J gave up 4 bases, with 8 bases separating them. CDR1 SGHRS and CDR2 YFSETQ come from the germline V gene. This CDR3 is 14 amino acids long. The CDR3 sequence: CASSLGEAYNEQFF. CDR3 in DNA: TGCGCCAGCAGCTTGGGTGAGGCTTACAATGAGCAGTTCTTC. Full variable domain (remainder filled in from reference TRBV5-1 and TRBJ2-1): KAGVTQTPRYLIKTRGQQVTLSCSPISGHRSVSWYQQTPGQGLQFLFEYFSETQRNKGNFPGRFSGRQFSNSRSEMNVSTLELGDSALYLCASSLGEAYNEQFFGPGTRLTVL.

This clone is judged medium-sized. This chain connects TRBV19 to TRBJ2-6; D not resolved. The CDR3 is 14 residues long. Germline assignment: CDR1 LNHDA and CDR2 SQIVND (reference sequence). V was trimmed by 5 bases and J by 4 bases, leaving 9 bases between them. In nucleotides, the CDR3 is TGTGCCAGTAGTCGCAACGGGGGGGCCAACGTCCTGACTTTC. This codes for CASSRNGGANVLTF.

CDR3 sequence: CPKKGADMIEAFF. The DNA of the CDR3 is TGTCCCAAAAAGGGGGCAGATATGATTGAAGCTTTCTTT. This sequence joins TRBV21-1 and TRBJ1-1; whether TRBD1, the table's D call, matches the DNA was not checked. TRBV21-1 corresponds to a pseudogene. The CDR3 extends over 13 amino acids.

The J gene is TRBJ2-2, the V gene TRBV7-2, with TRBD2 identical over 8 bases. CDR1 and CDR2 (germline): SGHTA, FQGNSA. The CDR3 loop spans 15 amino acids. Unmatched junction bases numbered 1, after V lost 2 bases and J lost 2 bases. CDR3 coding DNA: TGTGCCAGCAGCTTAAGCGGGAGAAACACCGGGGAGCTGTTTTTT. It encodes CASSLSGRNTGELFF.

This chain links TRBV18 with TRBJ1-2, with D unresolved. The length of the CDR3 is 14 residues. Looked up from germline, CDR1 is KGHSH and CDR2 is LQKENI. Deletions cut 1 base from V and 6 bases from J, with 12 bases between. Here the CDR3 reads CASSPRGQRNGYTF. CDR3 sequence (DNA): TGTGCCAGCTCACCACGCGGCCAGCGGAATGGCTACACCTTC.

This rearrangement joins TRBV9 to TRBJ1-1; D gene unclear. CDR3 length: 13 residues. Germline values: CDR1 SGDLS, CDR2 YYNGEE. Trimming shortened V by 0 bases and J by 7 bases, and 10 bases separated the two germline ends. The CDR3 reads CASSVGLIGEAFF. In nucleotides, the CDR3 is TGTGCCAGCAGCGTAGGATTGATCGGTGAAGCTTTCTTT.

The chain recombines TRBV18 with TRBJ1-4; the D gene is possibly TRBD1 (5 bases). Trimming left V 3 bases short and J 3 bases short, with 5 bases between. Per the germline V gene, CDR1 is KGHSH and CDR2 is LQKENI. The CDR3 loop spans 13 amino acids. CDR3: CASSPGPNEKLFF. As DNA, the CDR3 is TGTGCCAGCTCACCGGGGCCTAATGAAAAACTGTTTTTT.

The chain has TRBV7-9 and TRBJ2-3, with D unclear. Germline loops: CDR1 SEHNR, CDR2 FQNEAQ (reference sequence). This CDR3 has 13 amino acids. Between the trimmed V and J ends, which lost 5 bases and 4 bases, there was a span of 10 bases. The CDR3 sequence is CASSNPSADTQYF. In DNA form, the CDR3 reads TGTGCCAGCAGCAACCCCTCGGCAGATACGCAGTATTTT.

The CDR3 sequence is CASADLGLALSYEQYF. The DNA of the CDR3 is TGTGCCAGTGCTGACCTCGGACTAGCGTTGTCCTACGAGCAGTACTTC. The chain links TRBV28 to TRBJ2-7; 9 nucleotides match TRBD2. The CDR3 loop spans 16 amino acids. Germline V lookup: CDR1 MDHEN, CDR2 SYDVKM. Trimming took 9 bases from V and 1 from J; bases not matched to a gene: 13.

The chain's CDR3 is CASSLMGANTEAFF. The CDR3 nucleotides read TGTGCCAGCAGCTTAATGGGGGCGAACACTGAAGCTTTCTTT. The gene calls are TRBV7-3 and TRBJ1-1; maybe TRBD1 (6 bases). V lost 1 base, J lost 1 base, and 7 bases lay in between. From germline, CDR1 is SGHTA and CDR2 FQGTGA. The CDR3 covers 14 residues.